This T cell receptor beta chain was recorded in a study of graft-versus-host responses after intestinal transplantation (dated by TCRdb to the early 2020s). A note on the overall study: The transplants that recipients received were multivisceral, liver-intestinal, or isolated intestinal. The cohort enrolled around 23 intestinal transplant recipients including one retransplant, and a few patients lacking pretransplant specimens were excluded. Samples from a few later patients were sequenced in-house on an Illumina MiSeq with MiXCR processing rather than by the commercial service. A peak of at least 4% donor T cells among recipient peripheral blood mononuclear cells was the definition used for donor T cell macrochimerism. To identify alloreactive clones, pre-transplant mixed lymphocyte reaction products were sequenced and compared with unstimulated pre-transplant donor and recipient T cells. Bulk TCR-beta CDR3 sequencing was used to track graft-versus-host and host-versus-graft alloreactive T cell clones in the graft, circulation and bone marrow after intestinal transplantation. Anti-thymocyte globulin induction was given to all recipients, followed by maintenance tacrolimus and steroids for two to four years. The paper's findings and limits, for the study overall: In patients with donor T cell macrochimerism, the allografts had high GvH to HvG T cell clonal ratios. GvH clones were detected in recipient bone marrow, and some appeared earlier in ileal mucosa or blood, consistent with an intestinal mucosal origin. Early after transplant, peak levels of circulating GvH clones were associated with declines in HvG clones. Conclusions were limited by the relatively low number and heterogeneity of intestinal transplant patients.

Note on this clone: It has no known antigen specificity. Within one base of it there is no much larger clone, and no base qualities were kept.

Deletion took 4 bases off V and 4 bases off J, with a span of 10 bases between the germline ends. CDR1 and CDR2 are read off the germline V gene as SGDLS and YYNGEE. Counted from cysteine to phenylalanine, this CDR3 has 13 amino acids. Of all the DNA, just the CDR3 is kept, 39 bases in frame from base 1. To prepare the library, the immunoSEQ multiplex PCR assay was applied. In most patients, genomic DNA was isolated using the Qiagen DNeasy Blood and Tissue Kit and sent frozen to Adaptive Biotechnologies for TCR sequencing. For most patients, high-throughput TCR-beta CDR3 sequencing of genomic DNA was performed by Adaptive Biotechnologies. From the authors' description of their analysis: TCR sequencing data were retrieved from Adaptive's ImmunoSEQ software for around 19 patients, whereas a few other patients were processed with MiXCR and VDJtools. To correct CD4 versus CD8 sorting errors, sequences present in both subsets at a frequency ratio below 5:1 were removed. CDR3 nucleotide sequences shared by donor and recipient were removed because the origin of these sequences could not be assigned. At least 2-fold expansion over unstimulated cells and a minimum CFSE-low frequency of 0.002% (template counts) or 0.001% (read counts) were required for clones to be classified as alloreactive. Clones were considered mappable if detected in sequenced pre-transplant spleen, lymph node, or MLR CFSE-low populations of the donor or recipient. The cumulative frequency of alloreactive clones was calculated as a percentage of all sequences, weighted by copy number. In TCRdb, the immuneACCESS table is reduced to in-frame sequences with V and J assigned. These tables do not hold every clone; where another copy was compared, an unresolved V gene accounts for under half, and the others remain unexplained. V, J and clone size reflect that table, while D and trimming were determined from the DNA. Within this sample are 65,000 to 90,000 clones, with roughly 92% of them counted one time only. Around 0.38% of the sample is in the top ten clones.

In the paper's terms, the time point label means: cells obtained before transplantation from donor or recipient. CD3+CD4+ and CD3+CD8+ populations were FACS-sorted from unstimulated pre-transplant donor and recipient cells taken from spleen or lymph nodes. The sequences come from unstimulated CD8+ T cells sorted from spleen or lymph node cells, collected before transplant. This receptor was identified in a human donor who was the organ donor for an intestinal transplant. The rearrangement joined TRBV9 to TRBJ2-3; a tentative D call is TRBD2 (6 bases match). In nucleotides, the sequence is TGTGCCAGCAGCACGGGACTTTCAGATACGCAGTATTTT. This gives the protein CASSTGLSDTQYF.